This is a list of T cell receptor beta chains from one sample in a study of cytotoxic CD8 clonotypes in ibrutinib-treated CLL. The repertoire was sequenced with immunoSEQ multiplex PCR; TCRdb's copy has only in-frame clones and lacks some. The table has tens of thousands of clones, approximately 62% seen once. The specimen was PBMCs, collected before ibrutinib treatment. These receptors were collected from a human donor with chronic lymphocytic leukemia. CDR3s leave out the opening cysteine and the closing phenylalanine or tryptophan.

length: 14; J: TRBJ2-1; V: TRBV19; CDR3: ASSKLRGAGYNEQF
length: 13; J: TRBJ1-2; V: TRBV27; CDR3: ASKFRGGGTVGYT
length: 16; J: TRBJ2-3; V: TRBV4-1; CDR3: ASSQDEGVGDSRDTQY
length: 12; J: TRBJ1-2; V: TRBV18; CDR3: ASSPSEGWGGYT
length: 12; J: TRBJ2-7; V: TRBV11-2; CDR3: ASSLVGPSYEQY
length: 12; J: TRBJ2-3; V: TRBV12-5; CDR3: ASGFSTGADTQY
length: 10; J: TRBJ1-2; V: TRBV28; CDR3: VSSSRSYGYT
length: 14; J: TRBJ2-7; V: TRBV2; CDR3: ASSENPRGRGYEQY
length: 13; J: TRBJ2-2; V: TRBV9; CDR3: ASSGGQGLPGELF
length: 12; J: TRBJ1-1; V: TRBV11-3; CDR3: ASSLGGKNTEAF
length: 12; J: TRBJ2-7; V: TRBV19; CDR3: ASSIVAGRYEQY
length: 11; J: TRBJ2-1; V: TRBV29-1; CDR3: SVAGGNYNEQF
length: 12; J: TRBJ1-1; V: TRBV29-1; CDR3: SVASFGTATEAF
length: 13; J: TRBJ2-3; V: TRBV11-2; CDR3: ASSPRGPITDTQY
length: 12; J: TRBJ2-1; V: TRBV10-3; CDR3: AISESGYDSTHF